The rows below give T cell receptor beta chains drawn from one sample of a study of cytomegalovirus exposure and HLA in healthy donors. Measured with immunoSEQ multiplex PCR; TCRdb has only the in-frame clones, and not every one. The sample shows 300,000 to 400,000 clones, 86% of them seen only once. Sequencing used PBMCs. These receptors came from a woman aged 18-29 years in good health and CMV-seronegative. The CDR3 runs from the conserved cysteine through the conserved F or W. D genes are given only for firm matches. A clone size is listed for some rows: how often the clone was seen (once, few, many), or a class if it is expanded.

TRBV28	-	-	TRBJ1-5	CASRTVGSNQPQHF	TGTGCCAGCAGAACAGTGGGTAGCAATCAGCCCCAGCATTTT
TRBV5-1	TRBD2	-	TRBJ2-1	CASSLLSGGENNEQFF	TGCGCCAGCAGCTTATTGAGCGGGGGGGAGAACAATGAGCAGTTCTTC
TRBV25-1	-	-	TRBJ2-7	CASTPNGGKVSYEQYF	TGTGCCAGCACTCCGAATGGGGGCAAAGTGTCCTACGAGCAGTACTTC
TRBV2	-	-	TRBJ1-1	CASSGAFPMNTEAFF	TGTGCCAGCAGTGGGGCTTTCCCCATGAACACTGAAGCTTTCTTT
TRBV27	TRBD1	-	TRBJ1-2	CASSLRQGAGGYTF	TGTGCCAGCAGTCTTCGACAGGGGGCAGGTGGCTACACCTTC
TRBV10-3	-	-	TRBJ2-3	CAISGRDRSTDTQYF	TGTGCCATCAGTGGGAGGGATCGTAGCACAGATACGCAGTATTTT
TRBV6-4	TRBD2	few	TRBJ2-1	CASSETSGSYNEQFF	TGTGCCAGCAGTGAAACTAGCGGTTCCTACAATGAGCAGTTCTTC
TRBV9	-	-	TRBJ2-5	CASSVAPSREETQYF	TGTGCCAGCAGCGTAGCCCCGTCGCGAGAAGAGACCCAGTACTTC
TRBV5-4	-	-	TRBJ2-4	CASSRTNGVEIAKNIQYF	TGTGCCAGCAGCCGGACTAACGGGGTGGAGATAGCCAAAAACATTCAGTACTTC
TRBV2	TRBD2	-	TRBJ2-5	CATLREAGFQETQYF	TGTGCCACCCTTAGGGAAGCGGGATTCCAAGAGACCCAGTACTTC
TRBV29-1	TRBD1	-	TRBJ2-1	CSVAKDRTSYNEQFF	TGCAGCGTTGCCAAGGACAGGACCTCCTACAATGAGCAGTTCTTC
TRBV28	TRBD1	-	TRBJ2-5	CASSDNRGSGTQYF	TGTGCCAGCAGCGATAACAGGGGATCCGGGACCCAGTACTTC
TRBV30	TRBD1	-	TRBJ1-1	CAWSPPTGGEGTEAFF	TGTGCCTGGAGTCCACCTACAGGGGGCGAGGGGACTGAAGCTTTCTTT
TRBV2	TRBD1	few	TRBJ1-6	CASRGTVLPLHF	TGTGCCAGCAGGGGGACAGTCTTACCCCTCCACTTT
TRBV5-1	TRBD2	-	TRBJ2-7	CASSSGSFEEQYF	TGCGCCAGCTCTAGCGGGAGTTTTGAAGAGCAGTACTTC
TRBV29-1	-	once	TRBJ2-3	CMTKGPEDTQYF	TGCATGACCAAGGGGCCGGAGGATACGCAGTATTTT
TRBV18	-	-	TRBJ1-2	CASSPPGTFASGYTF	TGTGCCAGCTCACCTCCCGGGACATTCGCTAGCGGCTACACCTTC
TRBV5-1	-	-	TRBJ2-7	CASTPGTSAGEQYF	TGCGCCAGCACCCCGGGGACCTCTGCGGGGGAGCAGTACTTC
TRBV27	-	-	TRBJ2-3	CASSPRPGITDTQYF	TGTGCCAGCAGCCCTAGGCCAGGGATCACAGATACGCAGTATTTT
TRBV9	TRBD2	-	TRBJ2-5	CASSVAFRTSGETQYF	TGTGCCAGCAGCGTAGCTTTTAGGACTAGCGGGGAGACCCAGTACTTC
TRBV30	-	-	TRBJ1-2	CARGTYGYTF	TGTGCCCGCGGAACCTATGGCTACACCTTC
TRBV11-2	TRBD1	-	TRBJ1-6	CASSLGGTGSPLHF	TGTGCCAGCAGCTTAGGGGGGACAGGTTCACCCCTCCACTTT
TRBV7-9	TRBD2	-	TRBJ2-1	CAALAGGRNEQFF	TGTGCAGCCCTAGCGGGAGGGCGCAATGAGCAGTTCTTC
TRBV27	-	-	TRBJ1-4	CASSFDSPNEKLFF	TGTGCCAGCAGTTTCGACAGCCCTAATGAAAAACTGTTTTTT
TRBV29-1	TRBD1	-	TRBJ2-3	CSVATGASTDTQYF	TGCAGCGTCGCTACAGGGGCTAGCACAGATACGCAGTATTTT
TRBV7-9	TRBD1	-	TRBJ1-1	CASSLRQGGVTEAFF	TGTGCCAGCAGCTTAAGACAGGGAGGAGTCACTGAAGCTTTCTTT
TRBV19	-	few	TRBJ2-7	CASSMFPGKEGEQYF	TGTGCCAGTAGTATGTTCCCTGGGAAGGAGGGCGAGCAGTACTTC
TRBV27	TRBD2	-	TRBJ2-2	CATQRERHTGELFF	TGTGCCACCCAGCGGGAGAGGCACACCGGGGAGCTGTTTTTT
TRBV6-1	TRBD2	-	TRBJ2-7	CASNLQGGRPGEQYF	TGTGCCAGCAACCTTCAGGGAGGGAGGCCGGGCGAGCAGTACTTC
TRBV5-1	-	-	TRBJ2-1	CASSFRTPIYNEQFF	TGCGCCAGCAGCTTTCGGACTCCTATATACAATGAGCAGTTCTTC
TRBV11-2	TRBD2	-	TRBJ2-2	CASSLVPPVAGDTGELFF	TGTGCCAGCAGCTTAGTCCCCCCGGTAGCGGGGGACACCGGGGAGCTGTTTTTT
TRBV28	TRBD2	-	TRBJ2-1	CASSSRDYREQFF	TGTGCCAGCAGTTCCAGGGACTACCGTGAGCAGTTCTTC
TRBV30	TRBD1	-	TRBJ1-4	CAWSRQGANEKLFF	TGTGCCTGGAGTAGACAGGGGGCTAATGAAAAACTGTTTTTT
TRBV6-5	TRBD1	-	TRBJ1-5	CASSYSTGLGQPQHF	TGTGCCAGCAGTTACTCGACAGGGCTAGGGCAGCCCCAGCATTTT
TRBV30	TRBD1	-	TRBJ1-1	CAWSDIQGGTEAFF	TGTGCCTGGAGTGATATACAGGGGGGGACTGAAGCTTTCTTT
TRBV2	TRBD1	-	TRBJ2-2	CASRDRGSAGELFF	TGTGCCAGCAGGGACAGGGGGAGCGCCGGGGAGCTGTTTTTT
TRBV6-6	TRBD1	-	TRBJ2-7	CASRSDREIGEQYF	TGTGCCAGCAGGTCGGACAGGGAGATCGGCGAGCAGTACTTC
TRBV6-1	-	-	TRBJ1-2	CASSEARRNYGYTF	TGTGCCAGCAGTGAAGCGCGAAGAAACTATGGCTACACCTTC
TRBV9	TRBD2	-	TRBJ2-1	CASSVRTSGSDEQFF	TGTGCCAGCAGCGTTCGGACTAGCGGGAGTGATGAGCAGTTCTTC
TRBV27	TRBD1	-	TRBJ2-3	CASSRIGTGGTDTQYF	TGTGCCAGCAGTCGAATCGGGACAGGGGGAACAGATACGCAGTATTTT